This TCR beta chain was found in a study of blood T cell repertoires in COVID-19. Study information: The cDNA or gDNA used as material had been derived from T cells, B-cell-depleted T cells, or PBMCs.

Trimming pared 9 bases from V and 8 bases from J, leaving 14 bases between. The length of the CDR3 is 13 residues. CDR1 is LNHDA and CDR2 is SQIVND in the germline V gene (reference sequence). Profiling relied on immunoSEQ multiplex PCR, and the TCRdb table lists in-frame clones only, not all of them. The table lists about 100,000 clones, around 90% of them singletons. The sample consisted of peripheral blood. The chain has TRBV19 and TRBJ1-6; TRBD1 is a possible D gene (6 bases). The sequence came from a man in his fifties with acute or convalescent COVID-19. The CDR3 here is CASADRPHSPLHF. The DNA of the CDR3 is TGTGCCAGCGCCGACAGGCCGCATTCACCCCTCCACTTT.